This T cell receptor (beta chain) was retrieved from a study of T cells in Graves' hyperthyroidism and ophthalmopathy. In this sample, this clonotype turned up a few times. Deletions cut 0 bases from V and 2 bases from J, with 10 bases between. Germline lookup yields CDR1 LNHDA and CDR2 SQIVND (reference sequence). This CDR3 is 15 amino acids long. It was RNA transcripts that yielded the amplified TCR beta CDR3 regions. The HTBI set primed first-round TCR CDR3 RT-PCR. Using its own MiXCR run on the multiplex PCR reads, TCRdb lists one record per CDR3 protein. The profile shows 250,000 to 350,000 distinct CDR3 sequences, roughly 22% of them singletons.

The sequence was obtained from a man aged 25 to 40 with Graves' ophthalmopathy. J is TRBJ1-2 and V is TRBV19, with a possible D match to TRBD1 (5 bases). Material for sequencing was blood. The CDR3 spells CASSIDSRANYGYTF. DNA for the CDR3: TGTGCCAGTAGTATAGACAGCAGGGCGAACTATGGCTACACCTTC. The full variable domain, with the rest looked up from reference TRBV19 and TRBJ1-2, is DGGITQSPKYLFRKEGQNVTLSCEQNLNHDAMYWYRQDPGQGLRLIYYSQIVNDFQKGDIAEGYSVSREKKESFPLTVTSAQKNPTAFYLCASSIDSRANYGYTFGSGTRLTVV.